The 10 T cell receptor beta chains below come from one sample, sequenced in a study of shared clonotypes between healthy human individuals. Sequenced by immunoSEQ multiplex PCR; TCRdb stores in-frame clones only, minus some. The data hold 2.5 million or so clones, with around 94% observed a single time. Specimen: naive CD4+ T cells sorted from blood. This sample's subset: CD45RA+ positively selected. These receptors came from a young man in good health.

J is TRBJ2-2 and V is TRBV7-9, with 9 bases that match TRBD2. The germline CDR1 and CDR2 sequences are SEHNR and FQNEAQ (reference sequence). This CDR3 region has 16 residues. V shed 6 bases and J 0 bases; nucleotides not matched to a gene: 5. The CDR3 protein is CASRASGTPNTGELFF. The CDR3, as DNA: TGTGCCAGCAGGGCTAGCGGGACCCCGAACACCGGGGAGCTGTTTTTT.

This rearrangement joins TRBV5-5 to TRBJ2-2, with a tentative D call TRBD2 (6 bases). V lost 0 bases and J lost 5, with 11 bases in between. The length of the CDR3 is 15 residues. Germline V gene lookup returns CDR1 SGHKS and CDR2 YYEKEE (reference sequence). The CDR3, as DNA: TGTGCCAGCAGCTTGGGGTCGGGGGAAACCGGGGAGCTGTTTTTT. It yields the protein CASSLGSGETGELFF.

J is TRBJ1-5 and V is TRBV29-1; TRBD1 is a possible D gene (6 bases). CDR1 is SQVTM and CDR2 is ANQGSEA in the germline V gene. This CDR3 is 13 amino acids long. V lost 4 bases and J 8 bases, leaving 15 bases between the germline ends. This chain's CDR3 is CSVGTVAFEPQHF. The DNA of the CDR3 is TGCAGCGTTGGGACAGTAGCCTTTGAGCCCCAGCATTTT.

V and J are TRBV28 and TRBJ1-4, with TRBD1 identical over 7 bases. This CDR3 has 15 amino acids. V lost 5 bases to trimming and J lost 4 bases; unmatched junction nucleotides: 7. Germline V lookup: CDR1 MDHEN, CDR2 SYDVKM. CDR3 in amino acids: CASSARQGFNEKLFF. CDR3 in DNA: TGTGCCAGCAGTGCCCGACAGGGTTTTAATGAAAAACTGTTTTTT.

For the CDR3, the DNA is TGTGCCAGCTCACTAATTACAGGGGCCGAGCAGTACTTC. Translating gives CASSLITGAEQYF. This chain uses TRBV18 with TRBJ2-7; TRBD1 aligns across 7 bases. The germline V gene encodes CDR1 KGHSH and CDR2 LQKENI. The CDR3 extends over 13 amino acids. V lost 4 bases, J lost 6 bases, and 6 bases stayed unmatched.

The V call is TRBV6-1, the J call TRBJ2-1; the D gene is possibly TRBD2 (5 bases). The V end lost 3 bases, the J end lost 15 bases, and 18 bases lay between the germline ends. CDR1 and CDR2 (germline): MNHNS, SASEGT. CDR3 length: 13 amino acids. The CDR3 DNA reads TGTGCCAGCAGTGAGTCCCTCCGAGGCGGAGGGTTCTTC. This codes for CASSESLRGGGFF.

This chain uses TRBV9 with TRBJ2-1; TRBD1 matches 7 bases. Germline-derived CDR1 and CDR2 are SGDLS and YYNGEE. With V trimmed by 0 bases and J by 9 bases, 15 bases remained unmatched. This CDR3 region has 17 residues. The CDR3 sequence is CASSVAGGIIPSGEQFF. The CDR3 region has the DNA TGTGCCAGCAGCGTAGCAGGGGGAATCATCCCCAGCGGTGAGCAGTTCTTC.

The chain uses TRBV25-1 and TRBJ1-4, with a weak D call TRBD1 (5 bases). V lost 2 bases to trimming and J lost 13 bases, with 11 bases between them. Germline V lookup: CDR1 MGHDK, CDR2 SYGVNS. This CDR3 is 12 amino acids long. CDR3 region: CASSETRGRLFF. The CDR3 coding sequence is TGTGCCAGCAGTGAAACGAGGGGTCGACTGTTTTTT.

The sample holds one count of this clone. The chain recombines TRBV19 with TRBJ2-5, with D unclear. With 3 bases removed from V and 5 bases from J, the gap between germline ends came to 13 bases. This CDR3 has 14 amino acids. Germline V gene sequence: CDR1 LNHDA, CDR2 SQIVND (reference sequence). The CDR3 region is CASSIANVGETQYF. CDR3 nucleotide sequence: TGTGCCAGTAGTATTGCGAACGTGGGTGAGACCCAGTACTTC.

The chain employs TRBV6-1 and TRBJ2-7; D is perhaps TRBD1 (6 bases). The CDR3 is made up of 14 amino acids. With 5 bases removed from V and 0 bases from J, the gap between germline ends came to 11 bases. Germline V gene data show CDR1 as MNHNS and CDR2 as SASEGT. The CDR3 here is CASSRDTHSYEQYF. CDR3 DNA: TGTGCCAGCAGTCGGGACACCCACTCCTACGAGCAGTACTTC.